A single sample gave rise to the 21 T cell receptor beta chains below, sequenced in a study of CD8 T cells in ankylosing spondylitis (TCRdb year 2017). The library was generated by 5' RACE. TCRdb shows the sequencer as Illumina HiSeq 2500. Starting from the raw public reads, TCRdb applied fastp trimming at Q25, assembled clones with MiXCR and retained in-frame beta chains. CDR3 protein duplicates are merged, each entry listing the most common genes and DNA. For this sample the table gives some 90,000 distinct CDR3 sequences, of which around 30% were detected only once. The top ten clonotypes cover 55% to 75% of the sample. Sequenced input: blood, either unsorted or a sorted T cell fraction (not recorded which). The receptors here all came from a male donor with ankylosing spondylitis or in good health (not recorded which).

The CDR3 DNA reads as TGTGCCAGCACCGACCTATGGGGCGGAGGTTACACCTTC. Amino acid sequence: CASTDLWGGGYTF. The rearrangement uses TRBV6-1 and TRBJ1-2; possible D gene TRBD1, 5 bases. With 7 bases removed from V and 11 bases from J, the gap between germline ends came to 20 bases. The germline gives CDR1 MNHNS, CDR2 SASEGT. CDR3 length equals 13 residues.

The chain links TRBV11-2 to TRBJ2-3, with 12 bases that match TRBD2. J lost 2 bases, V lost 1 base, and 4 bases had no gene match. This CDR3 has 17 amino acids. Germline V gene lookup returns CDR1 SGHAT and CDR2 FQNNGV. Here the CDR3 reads CASSLGTSGEPTDTQYF. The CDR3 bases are TGTGCCAGCAGCTTAGGGACTAGCGGGGAGCCCACAGATACGCAGTATTTT.

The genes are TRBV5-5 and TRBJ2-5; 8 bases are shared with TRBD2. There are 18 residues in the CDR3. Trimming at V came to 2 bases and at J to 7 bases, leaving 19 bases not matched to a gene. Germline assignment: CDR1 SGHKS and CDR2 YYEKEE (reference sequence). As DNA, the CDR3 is TGTGCCAGCAGCTTACGACCTCGACCGGGACTAGAAGGAGGGACCCAGTACTTC. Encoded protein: CASSLRPRPGLEGGTQYF.

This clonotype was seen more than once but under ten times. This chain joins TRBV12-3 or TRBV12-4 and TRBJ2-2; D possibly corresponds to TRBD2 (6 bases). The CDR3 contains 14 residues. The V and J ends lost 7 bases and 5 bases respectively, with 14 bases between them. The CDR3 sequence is CASTPIRGTGELFF. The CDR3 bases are TGTGCCAGCACCCCCATACGGGGGACCGGGGAGCTGTTTTTT.

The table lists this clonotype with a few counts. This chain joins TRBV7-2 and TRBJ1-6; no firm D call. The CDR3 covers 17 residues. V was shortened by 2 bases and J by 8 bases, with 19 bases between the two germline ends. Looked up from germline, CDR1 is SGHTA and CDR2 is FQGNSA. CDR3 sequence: CASSLWTTRGGDSPLHF. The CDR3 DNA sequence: TGTGCCAGCAGCTTATGGACGACGAGAGGAGGAGATTCACCCCTCCACTTT.

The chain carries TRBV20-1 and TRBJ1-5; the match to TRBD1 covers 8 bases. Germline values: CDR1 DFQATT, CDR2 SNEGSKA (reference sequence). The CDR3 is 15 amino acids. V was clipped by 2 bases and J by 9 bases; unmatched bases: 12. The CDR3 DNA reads TGCAGTGCTAGATGGGGCAGGGGGCTTCATGGGCCCCAGCATTTT. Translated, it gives CSARWGRGLHGPQHF.

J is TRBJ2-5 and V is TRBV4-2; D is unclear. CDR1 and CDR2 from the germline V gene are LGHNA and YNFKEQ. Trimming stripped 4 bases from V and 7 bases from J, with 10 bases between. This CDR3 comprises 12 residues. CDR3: CASSPDYGTQYF. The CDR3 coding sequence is TGTGCCAGCAGCCCAGATTATGGGACCCAGTACTTC.

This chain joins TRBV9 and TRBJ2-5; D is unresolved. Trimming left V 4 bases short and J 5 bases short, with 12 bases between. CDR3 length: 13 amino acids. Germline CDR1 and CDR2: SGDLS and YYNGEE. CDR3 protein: CASSPAPEETQYF. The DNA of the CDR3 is TGTGCCAGCAGCCCGGCCCCGGAGGAGACCCAGTACTTC.

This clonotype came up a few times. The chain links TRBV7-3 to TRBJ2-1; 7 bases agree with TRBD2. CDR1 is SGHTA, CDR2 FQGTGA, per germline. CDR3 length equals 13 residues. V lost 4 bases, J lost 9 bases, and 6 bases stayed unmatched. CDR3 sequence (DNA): TGTGCCAGCAGCTCAAGACTAGCCAGTGAGCAGTTCTTC. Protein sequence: CASSSRLASEQFF.

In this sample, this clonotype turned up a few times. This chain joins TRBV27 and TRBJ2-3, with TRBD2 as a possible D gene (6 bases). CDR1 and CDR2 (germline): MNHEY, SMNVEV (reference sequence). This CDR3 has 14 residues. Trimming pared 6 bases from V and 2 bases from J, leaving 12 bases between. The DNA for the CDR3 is TGTGCCAGCAGGGCGGGGCGGTTCACAGATACGCAGTATTTT. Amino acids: CASRAGRFTDTQYF.

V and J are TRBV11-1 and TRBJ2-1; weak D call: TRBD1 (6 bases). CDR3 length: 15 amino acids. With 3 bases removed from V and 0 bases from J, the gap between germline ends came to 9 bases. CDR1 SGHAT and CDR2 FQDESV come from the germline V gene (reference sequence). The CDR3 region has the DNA TGTGCCAGCAGCTTGAGGGGGTTCTCCTACAATGAGCAGTTCTTC. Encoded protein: CASSLRGFSYNEQFF.

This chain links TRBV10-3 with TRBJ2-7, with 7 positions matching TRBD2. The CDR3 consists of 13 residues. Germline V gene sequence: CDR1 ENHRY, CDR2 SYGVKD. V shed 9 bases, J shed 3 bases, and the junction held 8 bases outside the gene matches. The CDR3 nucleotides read TGTGCCATTATGAGCGGGAACGACTACGAGCAGTACTTC. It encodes CAIMSGNDYEQYF.

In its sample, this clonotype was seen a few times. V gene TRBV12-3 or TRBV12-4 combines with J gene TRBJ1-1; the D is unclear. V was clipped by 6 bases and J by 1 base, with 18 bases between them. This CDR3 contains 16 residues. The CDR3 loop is CASSRRTGPRNTEAFF. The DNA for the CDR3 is TGTGCCAGCAGCCGAAGGACCGGGCCCAGGAACACTGAAGCTTTCTTT.

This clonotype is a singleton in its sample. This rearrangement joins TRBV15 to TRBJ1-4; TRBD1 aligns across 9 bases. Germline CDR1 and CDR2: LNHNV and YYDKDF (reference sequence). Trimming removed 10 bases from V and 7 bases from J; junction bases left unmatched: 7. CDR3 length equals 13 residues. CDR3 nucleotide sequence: TGTGCCATTAAGACAGGGGGTAGTGAAAAACTGTTTTTT. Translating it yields CAIKTGGSEKLFF.

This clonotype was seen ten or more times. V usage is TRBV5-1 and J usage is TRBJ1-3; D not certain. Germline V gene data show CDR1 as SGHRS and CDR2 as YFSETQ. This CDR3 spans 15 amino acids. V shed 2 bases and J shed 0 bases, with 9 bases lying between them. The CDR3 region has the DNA TGCGCCAGCAGCTTTTCAGCGAACTCTGGAAACACCATATATTTT. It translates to CASSFSANSGNTIYF. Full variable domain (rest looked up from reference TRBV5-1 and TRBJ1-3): KAGVTQTPRYLIKTRGQQVTLSCSPISGHRSVSWYQQTPGQGLQFLFEYFSETQRNKGNFPGRFSGRQFSNSRSEMNVSTLELGDSALYLCASSFSANSGNTIYFGEGSWLTVV.

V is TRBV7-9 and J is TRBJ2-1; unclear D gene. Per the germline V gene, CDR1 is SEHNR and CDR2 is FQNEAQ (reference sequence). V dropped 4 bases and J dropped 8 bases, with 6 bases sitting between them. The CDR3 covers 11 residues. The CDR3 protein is CASSSYHEQFF. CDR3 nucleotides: TGTGCCAGCAGCTCTTACCATGAGCAGTTCTTC.

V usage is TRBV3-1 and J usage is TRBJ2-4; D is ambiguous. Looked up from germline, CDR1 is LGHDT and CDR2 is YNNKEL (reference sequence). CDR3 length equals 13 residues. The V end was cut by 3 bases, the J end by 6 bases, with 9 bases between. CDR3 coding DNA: TGTGCCAGCAGCCAGGGTTCTATAAACATTCAGTACTTC. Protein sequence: CASSQGSINIQYF.

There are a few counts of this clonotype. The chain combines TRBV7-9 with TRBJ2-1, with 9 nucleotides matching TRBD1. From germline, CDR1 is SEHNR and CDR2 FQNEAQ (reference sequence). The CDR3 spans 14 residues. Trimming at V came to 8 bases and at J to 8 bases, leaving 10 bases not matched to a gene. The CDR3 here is CASVATGGTDEQFF. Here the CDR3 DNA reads TGTGCCAGCGTAGCGACAGGGGGGACGGATGAGCAGTTCTTC.

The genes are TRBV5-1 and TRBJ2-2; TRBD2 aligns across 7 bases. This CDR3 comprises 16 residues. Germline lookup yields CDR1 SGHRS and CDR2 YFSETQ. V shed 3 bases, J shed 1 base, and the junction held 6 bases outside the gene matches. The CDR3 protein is CASSSEAGMNTGELFF. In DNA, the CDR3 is TGCGCCAGCAGCTCCGAAGCGGGGATGAACACCGGGGAGCTGTTTTTT.

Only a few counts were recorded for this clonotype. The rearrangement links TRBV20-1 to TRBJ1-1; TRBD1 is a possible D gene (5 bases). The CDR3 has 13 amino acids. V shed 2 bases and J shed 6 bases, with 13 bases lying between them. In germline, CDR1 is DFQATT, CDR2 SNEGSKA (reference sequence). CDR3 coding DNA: TGCAGTGCTAGAAACGGGGGATCCCCTGAAGCTTTCTTT. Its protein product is CSARNGGSPEAFF.

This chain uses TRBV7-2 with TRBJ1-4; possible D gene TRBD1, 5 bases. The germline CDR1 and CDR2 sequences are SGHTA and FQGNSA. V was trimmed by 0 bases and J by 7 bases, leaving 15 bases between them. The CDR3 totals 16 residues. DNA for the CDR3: TGTGCCAGCAGCTTAGCCCGCAACGCAGGGTTTGAAAAACTGTTTTTT. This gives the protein CASSLARNAGFEKLFF. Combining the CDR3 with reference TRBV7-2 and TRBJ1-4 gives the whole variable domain GAGVSQSPSNKVTEKGKDVELRCDPISGHTALYWYRQSLGQGLEFLIYFQGNSAPDKSGLPSDRFSAERTGGSVSTLTIQRTQQEDSAVYLCASSLARNAGFEKLFFGSGTQLSVL.